Below, 5 T cell receptor beta chains from the same sample are listed, as sequenced in a study of OX40 agonist ivuxolimab in advanced cancers. The protocol was immunoSEQ multiplex PCR, while the TCRdb copy is restricted to in-frame clones and leaves out a portion. The sample carries over 75,000 clones, 87% recorded once. Source: CD4+ or CD8+ T cells sorted from blood, taken in a trial of the OX40 agonist ivuxolimab. Every receptor here comes from an adult with an advanced solid tumor such as melanoma, head and neck, liver or kidney cancer.

The chain links TRBV6-1 to TRBJ1-5; D uncertain. Germline V gene lookup returns CDR1 MNHNS and CDR2 SASEGT. This CDR3 is 13 amino acids long. The V gene lost 6 bases and the J gene lost 4 bases, with 10 bases spanning the gap. CDR3 sequence: CASSGLQNQPQHF. DNA for the CDR3: TGTGCCAGCAGCGGACTTCAGAATCAGCCCCAGCATTTT.

Only a few counts were recorded for this clone. The chain has TRBV7-9 and TRBJ2-1; tentative D call: TRBD1 (6 bases). There are 16 residues in the CDR3. Germline CDR1 SEHNR, CDR2 FQNEAQ (reference sequence). Trimming left V 5 bases short and J 1 base short, with 15 bases between. The CDR3 protein is CASSPPSGQSYNEQFF. CDR3 in DNA: TGTGCCAGCAGCCCCCCCTCGGGACAATCCTACAATGAGCAGTTCTTC.

The CDR3 nucleotides are TGTGCCAGCAGTTATCCCGACCCAAACACTGAAGCTTTCTTT. It encodes CASSYPDPNTEAFF. The chain is built from TRBV6-5 and TRBJ1-1; D not certain. V gave up 3 bases and J gave up 2 bases, with 10 bases separating them. This CDR3 has 14 residues. Germline V CDR1 and CDR2: MNHEY, SVGAGI.

This chain uses TRBV6-6 with TRBJ2-1, with D perhaps assigned TRBD1 or TRBD2 (6 bases each). The V and J ends lost 7 bases and 8 bases respectively, with 21 bases between them. In germline, CDR1 is MNHNY, CDR2 SVGAGI (reference sequence). There are 15 residues in the CDR3. The CDR3 sequence is CASTAQGGVYDEQFF. The CDR3 DNA follows: TGTGCCAGCACCGCACAGGGAGGCGTTTATGATGAGCAGTTCTTC.

This rearrangement joins TRBV29-1 to TRBJ1-1; 9 nucleotides line up with TRBD1. The length of the CDR3 is 14 residues. The germline V gene encodes CDR1 SQVTM and CDR2 ANQGSEA. The V gene end was trimmed by 4 bases and the J gene end by 4 bases; junction bases not matched to a gene: 7. DNA for the CDR3: TGCAGCGTTGGGGACAGGGTGGCGAGCACTGAAGCTTTCTTT. Residues: CSVGDRVASTEAFF. Full variable domain (remainder filled in from reference TRBV29-1 and TRBJ1-1): SAVISQKPSRDICQRGTSLTIQCQVDSQVTMMFWYRQQPGQSLTLIATANQGSEATYESGFVIDKFPISRPNLTFSTLTVSNMSPEDSSIYLCSVGDRVASTEAFFGQGTRLTVV.